One sample yielded the 9 T cell receptor beta chains listed below, sequenced in a study of blood T cell repertoires in COVID-19. Sequencing was performed with immunoSEQ multiplex PCR; in TCRdb, only in-frame clones are kept and a portion is missing. The sample carries roughly 180,000 clones, under 90% recorded once. The material sequenced was peripheral blood. Receptors were obtained from a human donor in a cohort sampled during active COVID-19.

The V gene is TRBV19, the J gene TRBJ1-4; D possibly corresponds to TRBD1 (5 bases). Germline lookup yields CDR1 LNHDA and CDR2 SQIVND (reference sequence). The CDR3 spans 15 residues. V lost 3 bases, J lost 5 bases, and 13 bases lay in between. The CDR3 DNA follows: TGTGCCAGTAGTATGGGTACAGGTAGGAATGAAAAACTGTTTTTT. Translating gives CASSMGTGRNEKLFF.

The chain uses TRBV4-1 and TRBJ1-1, with D hard to call. This CDR3 contains 15 residues. Germline loops: CDR1 MGHRA, CDR2 YSYEKL. The germline V and J ends were trimmed by 3 bases and 1 base, with 12 bases remaining between them. This CDR3 is CASSHLQGGNTEAFF. The CDR3 coding sequence is TGCGCCAGCAGCCACCTTCAAGGAGGGAACACTGAAGCTTTCTTT.

The rearrangement links TRBV11-3 to TRBJ1-1; D is unresolved. CDR1 SGHNT and CDR2 YENEEA come from the germline V gene. Trimming took 3 bases from V and 3 from J, leaving 5 bases between them. The CDR3 is made up of 12 amino acids. The CDR3 spells CASSFGDTEAFF. CDR3 coding DNA: TGTGCCAGCAGCTTCGGAGACACTGAAGCTTTCTTT.

The DNA of the CDR3 is TGTGCCAGCAGCCAAAAGACAGGGGATAATGAAAAACTGTTTTTT. Its protein is CASSQKTGDNEKLFF. This chain connects TRBV5-4 to TRBJ1-4; 8 bases map to TRBD1. Germline lookup yields CDR1 SGHNT and CDR2 YYREEE (reference sequence). J gave up 4 bases and V 4 bases, and 6 bases lay outside the gene matches. The CDR3 totals 15 residues.

The chain carries TRBV30 and TRBJ1-1; TRBD1 is a possible D gene (5 bases). This CDR3 region has 14 residues. Germline V gives CDR1 GTSNPN, CDR2 SVGIG (reference sequence). The ends were cut back, 5 bases at V and 1 base at J, with 14 bases in the middle. For the CDR3, the DNA is TGTGCCTGGGAGACCAGGGCCACGAACACTGAAGCTTTCTTT. It yields the protein CAWETRATNTEAFF.

The V and J genes are TRBV9 and TRBJ1-1; D is unclear. Germline loops: CDR1 SGDLS, CDR2 YYNGEE. Deletions cut 3 bases from V and 1 base from J, with 10 bases between. The CDR3 totals 14 residues. The DNA of the CDR3 is TGTGCCAGCAGCGACGACGAGGGGAACACTGAAGCTTTCTTT. This codes for CASSDDEGNTEAFF.

The chain employs TRBV15 and TRBJ1-1; possibly TRBD1 for D (5 bases). Trimming stripped 1 base from V and 0 bases from J, with 6 bases between. The CDR3 sequence is 14 residues long. Germline CDR1 reads LNHNV; CDR2 reads YYDKDF (reference sequence). The CDR3 DNA reads TGTGCCACCAGCAGAGGCAGGGTGAACACTGAAGCTTTCTTT. It codes for CATSRGRVNTEAFF.

V and J are TRBV18 and TRBJ1-2; no definite D call. This CDR3 region has 16 residues. Germline V gives CDR1 KGHSH, CDR2 LQKENI. Trimming cost V 0 bases and J 4 bases, with 15 bases left between them. Written as DNA, the CDR3 is TGTGCCAGCTCACCACCGATTAAGGGAGATGGCTATGGCTACACCTTC. Protein product: CASSPPIKGDGYGYTF.

CDR3 sequence (DNA): TGTGCCAGCAGCGCTCAACCCAGGGGGCTGTCACCCCTCCACTTT. Translating gives CASSAQPRGLSPLHF. This chain joins TRBV7-3 and TRBJ1-6, with 8 bases fitting TRBD1. The CDR3 is made up of 15 amino acids. From germline, CDR1 is SGHTA and CDR2 FQGTGA. V shed 5 bases, J shed 10 bases, and the junction held 10 bases outside the gene matches.